These T cell receptor beta chains were read from a single sample in a study of OX40 agonist ivuxolimab in advanced cancers. Method: immunoSEQ multiplex PCR; TCRdb's copy keeps in-frame clones and lacks some. The data show some 60,000 clones, roughly 89% seen once. The sequencing here drew on CD4+ or CD8+ T cells sorted from blood, taken in a trial of the OX40 agonist ivuxolimab. The origin of the receptors is an adult with an advanced solid tumor such as melanoma, head and neck, liver or kidney cancer. Both conserved end residues are part of each CDR3. D genes are given only for firm matches. Some rows mark clone size as missing; the rest say once, few, many or name a class of expanded clone.

clone_size: -
v_call: TRBV28
d_call: -
j_call: TRBJ1-4
cdr3_aa: CASTQGKEKLFF
cdr3_nt: TGTGCCAGCACCCAGGGTAAAGAAAAACTGTTTTTT

clone_size: -
v_call: TRBV15
d_call: -
j_call: TRBJ1-5
cdr3_aa: CATSRAFDQPQHF
cdr3_nt: TGTGCCACCAGCAGAGCGTTTGATCAGCCCCAGCATTTT

clone_size: -
v_call: TRBV7-9
d_call: -
j_call: TRBJ2-2
cdr3_aa: CASSLGGSIGELFF
cdr3_nt: TGTGCCAGCAGCTTAGGAGGCTCTATCGGGGAGCTGTTTTTT

clone_size: once
v_call: TRBV5-1
d_call: TRBD2
j_call: TRBJ2-5
cdr3_aa: CASSSRTSGVLQETQYF
cdr3_nt: TGCGCCAGCAGCTCCAGGACTAGCGGGGTCCTCCAAGAGACCCAGTACTTC

clone_size: -
v_call: TRBV6-1
d_call: -
j_call: TRBJ2-3
cdr3_aa: CASTPLNTQYF
cdr3_nt: TGTGCCAGCACCCCCCTGAACACGCAGTATTTT

clone_size: once
v_call: TRBV18
d_call: -
j_call: TRBJ2-1
cdr3_aa: CASSPSSRGSSYNEQFF
cdr3_nt: TGTGCCAGCTCACCAAGCTCCCGGGGGAGCTCCTACAATGAGCAGTTCTTC

clone_size: -
v_call: TRBV7-9
d_call: -
j_call: TRBJ1-5
cdr3_aa: CASSLPNQPQHF
cdr3_nt: TGTGCCAGCAGCTTACCAAATCAGCCCCAGCATTTT

clone_size: few
v_call: TRBV14
d_call: -
j_call: TRBJ1-5
cdr3_aa: CASSHHGNQPQHF
cdr3_nt: TGTGCCAGCAGCCATCATGGCAATCAGCCCCAGCATTTT

clone_size: -
v_call: TRBV18
d_call: TRBD1
j_call: TRBJ2-7
cdr3_aa: CASSTGTDSYEQYF
cdr3_nt: TGTGCCAGCTCGACCGGGACAGACTCCTACGAGCAGTACTTC

clone_size: -
v_call: TRBV5-1
d_call: TRBD1
j_call: TRBJ1-1
cdr3_aa: CASSGDRVTEAFF
cdr3_nt: TGCGCCAGCAGCGGGGACAGGGTCACTGAAGCTTTCTTT

clone_size: -
v_call: TRBV7-8
d_call: -
j_call: TRBJ2-6
cdr3_aa: CASSLQASGANVLTF
cdr3_nt: TGTGCCAGCAGCTTACAGGCATCTGGGGCCAACGTCCTGACTTTC

clone_size: -
v_call: TRBV6-5
d_call: TRBD1
j_call: TRBJ2-7
cdr3_aa: CASRGTGERTYEQYF
cdr3_nt: TGTGCCAGCAGGGGAACAGGGGAACGGACCTACGAGCAGTACTTC

clone_size: -
v_call: TRBV14
d_call: -
j_call: TRBJ2-1
cdr3_aa: CASSLLARNNEQFF
cdr3_nt: TGTGCCAGCAGCCTGCTAGCGCGAAACAATGAGCAGTTCTTC

clone_size: -
v_call: TRBV6-5
d_call: -
j_call: TRBJ1-5
cdr3_aa: CASRSFDQPQHF
cdr3_nt: TGTGCCAGCAGGTCATTTGATCAGCCCCAGCATTTT

clone_size: -
v_call: TRBV5-1
d_call: -
j_call: TRBJ2-5
cdr3_aa: CASSLGWNWETQYF
cdr3_nt: TGCGCCAGCAGCTTGGGGTGGAACTGGGAGACCCAGTACTTC

clone_size: -
v_call: TRBV29-1
d_call: -
j_call: TRBJ2-1
cdr3_aa: CSGGVTRISNEQFF
cdr3_nt: TGCAGCGGCGGAGTGACTAGGATTTCGAATGAGCAGTTCTTC

clone_size: -
v_call: TRBV19
d_call: TRBD2
j_call: TRBJ2-5
cdr3_aa: CASSRILAGSQETQYF
cdr3_nt: TGTGCCAGTAGTCGGATCCTAGCGGGATCGCAAGAGACCCAGTACTTC

clone_size: once
v_call: TRBV2
d_call: TRBD1
j_call: TRBJ1-3
cdr3_aa: CASTYLAGQGAFSGNTIYF
cdr3_nt: TGTGCCAGCACCTACTTGGCGGGGCAGGGGGCCTTCTCTGGAAACACCATATATTTT

clone_size: -
v_call: TRBV7-9
d_call: TRBD1
j_call: TRBJ2-3
cdr3_aa: CASNDRGRTDTQYF
cdr3_nt: TGTGCCAGCAACGACAGGGGGCGTACAGATACGCAGTATTTT

clone_size: few
v_call: TRBV25-1
d_call: -
j_call: TRBJ2-4
cdr3_aa: CASSESGNRAKNIQYF
cdr3_nt: TGTGCCAGCAGTGAATCGGGAAACCGAGCCAAAAACATTCAGTACTTC

clone_size: -
v_call: TRBV7-9
d_call: TRBD1
j_call: TRBJ2-1
cdr3_aa: CASSLGRQGSYNEQFF
cdr3_nt: TGTGCCAGCAGCTTAGGAAGACAGGGTTCCTACAATGAGCAGTTCTTC

clone_size: -
v_call: TRBV7-2
d_call: TRBD1
j_call: TRBJ2-5
cdr3_aa: CASSLASGQGETQYF
cdr3_nt: TGTGCCAGCAGCTTAGCTTCGGGACAGGGGGAGACCCAGTACTTC

clone_size: -
v_call: TRBV19
d_call: -
j_call: TRBJ1-5
cdr3_aa: CASTWQGGNQPQHF
cdr3_nt: TGTGCCAGTACTTGGCAGGGCGGCAATCAGCCCCAGCATTTT

clone_size: -
v_call: TRBV14
d_call: -
j_call: TRBJ2-1
cdr3_aa: CASSHTREQFF
cdr3_nt: TGTGCCAGCAGTCATACGCGGGAGCAGTTCTTC

clone_size: once
v_call: TRBV2
d_call: -
j_call: TRBJ2-5
cdr3_aa: CANDRQETQYF
cdr3_nt: TGTGCCAACGACAGACAAGAGACCCAGTACTTC

clone_size: -
v_call: TRBV19
d_call: TRBD2
j_call: TRBJ2-3
cdr3_aa: CASSGSGSGDTQYF
cdr3_nt: TGTGCCAGTAGTGGGAGCGGGAGCGGAGATACGCAGTATTTT

clone_size: -
v_call: TRBV4-2
d_call: TRBD2
j_call: TRBJ2-1
cdr3_aa: CASSRRGLAGDNEQFF
cdr3_nt: TGTGCCAGCAGCCGCCGGGGACTAGCGGGCGACAATGAGCAGTTCTTC

clone_size: once
v_call: TRBV7-2
d_call: -
j_call: TRBJ2-1
cdr3_aa: CASSEVGGPSSYNEQFF
cdr3_nt: TGTGCCAGCAGCGAGGTGGGCGGCCCCAGCTCCTACAATGAGCAGTTCTTC